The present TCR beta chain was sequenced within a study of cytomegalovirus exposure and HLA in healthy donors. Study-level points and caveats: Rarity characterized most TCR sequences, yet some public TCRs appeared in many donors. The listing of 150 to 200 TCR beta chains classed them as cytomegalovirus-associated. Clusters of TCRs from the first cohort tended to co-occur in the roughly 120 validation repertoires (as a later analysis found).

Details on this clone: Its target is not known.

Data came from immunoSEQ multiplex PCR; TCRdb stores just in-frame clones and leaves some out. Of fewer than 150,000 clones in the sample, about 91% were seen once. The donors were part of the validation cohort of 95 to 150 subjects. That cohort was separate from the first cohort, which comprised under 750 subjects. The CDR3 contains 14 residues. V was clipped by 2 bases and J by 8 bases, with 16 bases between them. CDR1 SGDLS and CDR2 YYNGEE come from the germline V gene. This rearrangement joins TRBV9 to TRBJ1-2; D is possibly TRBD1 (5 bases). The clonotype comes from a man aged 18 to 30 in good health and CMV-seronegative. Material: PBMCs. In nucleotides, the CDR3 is TGTGCCAGCAGCGTGGATATGGGGCTGCGAGGCTACACCTTC. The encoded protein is CASSVDMGLRGYTF.